This T cell receptor beta chain stems from a study of tumor-infiltrating lymphocytes in primary liver carcinoma. Study at large: Productive TCRbeta reads per sample were roughly 3.5 to 7.5 million, not differing by tissue.

Production of TCR beta cDNA used 400 to 650 ng total RNA together with a constant-region primer. TCR beta libraries came from three nested multiplex PCR rounds using slightly modified ARM-PCR. Primers for the first two PCR rounds were TRBV1-TRBV30 forward primers and a C-beta reverse primer (approximately 10 cycles per round). TCRdb ran MiXCR on the multiplex PCR reads and lists one entry per CDR3 protein. The repertoire holds some 64,000 distinct CDR3 sequences, with about 71% as singletons. The germline V gene encodes CDR1 SQVTM and CDR2 ANQGSEA. The length of the CDR3 is 14 residues. The source material, roughly 18-30 mg of unsorted bulk tissue, was used to co-extract RNA and DNA. Patients diagnosed with primary liver carcinoma received treatment through surgical resection. Each sampled tumor had five separate regions taken from it. A remark on this clonotype: Its antigen is unidentified. A junction boundary mismatches the germline segment, possibly from a read error.

Whole-study results and caveats: The overlap of tumor-adjacent and tumor-blood pairs was smaller than that of tumor region pairs.

Sequenced input: liver tumor tissue from sampling region 4. Subset defined: tumor region T4, right-lateral pole. This clonotype was obtained from a man aged 35 to 55 with primary liver carcinoma and hepatitis B virus infection. The chain has TRBV29-1 and TRBJ2-1; TRBD2 matches at 9 bases. The CDR3 DNA is TGCAGTGTTGAATATAGCGGGAGCTACAATGAGCAGTTCTTC. It specifies CSVEYSGSYNEQFF.